These 7 T cell receptor beta chains were all obtained from the same sample, sequenced in a study of siplizumab effects on memory and regulatory T cells. TCRdb keeps only in-frame clones here, not all; method: immunoSEQ multiplex PCR. The sample includes tens of thousands of clones, around 80% of them seen just once. The sample was memory CD4+ T cells sorted from blood. These receptors all come from a human donor in good health.

This clone was counted a few times. The gene calls are TRBV5-4 and TRBJ2-2, with 8 bases identical to TRBD1. The junction had 11 bases not matched to a gene; V was cut back by 4 bases and J by 0 bases. This CDR3 has 18 residues. Per germline, CDR1 SGHNT and CDR2 YYREEE (reference sequence). The DNA for the CDR3 is TGTGCCAGCAGCGCCTCCTTAAGGACAGGGCCGAACACCGGGGAGCTGTTTTTT. Protein: CASSASLRTGPNTGELFF.

The gene calls are TRBV27 and TRBJ1-2; D not resolved. The CDR3 totals 15 residues. The germline V gene encodes CDR1 MNHEY and CDR2 SMNVEV (reference sequence). Trimming took 4 bases from V and 2 from J, leaving 14 bases between them. The CDR3 bases are TGTGCCAGCAGTTCCGCGGCAGCTAAGAACTATGGCTACACCTTC. It encodes CASSSAAAKNYGYTF.

This rearrangement joins TRBV7-2 to TRBJ2-7, with TRBD2 identical over 7 bases. V gave up 4 bases and J gave up 4 bases; unmatched junction bases: 13. Per the germline V gene, CDR1 is SGHTA and CDR2 is FQGNSA. This CDR3 has 16 amino acids. CDR3 DNA sequence: TGTGCCAGCAGCTCCCGCAGGACTAGGGATGGGTACGAGCAGTACTTC. It specifies CASSSRRTRDGYEQYF.

The chain couples TRBV5-4 to TRBJ2-2; D might be TRBD1 (5 bases). Trimming took 3 bases from V and 5 from J, leaving 11 bases between them. Germline assignment: CDR1 SGHNT and CDR2 YYREEE (reference sequence). The CDR3 length is 14 residues. The CDR3 loop reads CASSWQGATGELFF. The DNA for the CDR3 is TGTGCCAGCAGCTGGCAGGGTGCTACCGGGGAGCTGTTTTTT.

CDR3 bases: TGTGCCAGCAGCTCTTGGGACGCTGCCTATGGCTACACCTTC. It codes for CASSSWDAAYGYTF. The chain carries TRBV11-2 and TRBJ1-2; tentative D call: TRBD1 (5 bases). CDR1 and CDR2 (germline): SGHAT, FQNNGV. Deletions cut 4 bases from V and 4 bases from J, with 13 bases between. The CDR3 length is 14 residues.

The chain uses TRBV29-1 and TRBJ1-2; D may be TRBD1 (5 bases). The CDR3 totals 12 residues. Germline V gene data show CDR1 as SQVTM and CDR2 as ANQGSEA. Trimming took 6 bases from V and 4 from J, leaving 12 bases between them. As DNA, the CDR3 is TGCAGCGTCGGGGGACGGTCCTATGGCTACACCTTC. Protein: CSVGGRSYGYTF. Filled out from reference TRBV29-1 and TRBJ1-2, the complete variable domain reads SAVISQKPSRDICQRGTSLTIQCQVDSQVTMMFWYRQQPGQSLTLIATANQGSEATYESGFVIDKFPISRPNLTFSTLTVSNMSPEDSSIYLCSVGGRSYGYTFGSGTRLTVV.

V gene TRBV28 combines with J gene TRBJ2-1, with 8 bases lining up with TRBD2. V gave up 5 bases and J gave up 9 bases; unmatched junction bases: 15. Germline V CDR1 and CDR2: MDHEN, SYDVKM. The CDR3 sequence is 16 residues long. The CDR3 bases are TGTGCCAGCAGTCGTCGGGCTAGCGGGCGACGAAGTGAGCAGTTCTTC. Translating gives CASSRRASGRRSEQFF.